Listed here are 14 T cell receptor beta chains from one sample, sequenced in a study of OX40 agonist ivuxolimab in advanced cancers. The table came from immunoSEQ multiplex PCR; TCRdb's copy has only in-frame clones and leaves some out. The repertoire holds fewer than 75,000 clones, with approximately 90% as singletons. The material sequenced was CD4+ or CD8+ T cells sorted from blood, taken in a trial of the OX40 agonist ivuxolimab. These receptors were collected from an adult with an advanced solid tumor such as melanoma, head and neck, liver or kidney cancer.

This rearrangement joins TRBV7-6 to TRBJ2-5; TRBD2 agrees at 8 bases. This CDR3 region has 15 residues. CDR1 SGHVS and CDR2 FNYEAQ come from the germline V gene. The V gene end was trimmed by 2 bases and the J gene end by 5 bases; junction bases not matched to a gene: 7. CDR3 DNA sequence: TGTGCCAGCAGCTTATGGAGCGGGAGTGGCGAGACCCAGTACTTC. Its protein is CASSLWSGSGETQYF.

V usage is TRBV7-6 and J usage is TRBJ2-7; 7 nucleotides agree with TRBD1. Germline V CDR1 and CDR2: SGHVS, FNYEAQ. This CDR3 spans 17 amino acids. The J segment lost 0 bases and the V segment lost 3 bases, leaving 11 bases of the junction unmatched. CDR3 in amino acids: CASSFYQTGSSSYEQYF. The CDR3 coding sequence is TGTGCCAGCAGCTTTTATCAGACAGGGTCGTCCTCCTACGAGCAGTACTTC. Variable domain in full (rest from reference TRBV7-6 and TRBJ2-7): GAGVSQSPRYKVTKRGQDVALRCDPISGHVSLYWYRQALGQGPEFLTYFNYEAQQDKSGLPNDRFSAERPEGSISTLTIQRTEQRDSAMYRCASSFYQTGSSSYEQYFGPGTRLTVT.

The rearrangement uses TRBV19 and TRBJ2-4; 14 bases align to TRBD2. J gave up 12 bases and V 3 bases, and 13 bases lay outside the gene matches. The CDR3 sequence is 17 residues long. CDR1 is LNHDA and CDR2 is SQIVND in the germline V gene (reference sequence). The CDR3 spells CASSMGTSGSGGSAQYF. The CDR3 DNA sequence: TGTGCCAGTAGTATGGGGACTAGCGGGAGTGGTGGGTCGGCTCAGTACTTC. The full variable domain, with the rest looked up from reference TRBV19 and TRBJ2-4, is DGGITQSPKYLFRKEGQNVTLSCEQNLNHDAMYWYRQDPGQGLRLIYYSQIVNDFQKGDIAEGYSVSREKKESFPLTVTSAQKNPTAFYLCASSMGTSGSGGSAQYFGAGTRLSVL.

The chain has TRBV7-3 and TRBJ2-1, with D hard to call. The CDR3 covers 13 residues. V lost 3 bases and J lost 4, with 7 bases in between. Germline-derived CDR1 and CDR2 are SGHTA and FQGTGA. The DNA of the CDR3 is TGTGCCAGCAGCTTTTCTGGGTACAATGAGCAGTTCTTC. The encoded protein is CASSFSGYNEQFF.

The genes are TRBV25-1 and TRBJ2-5, with D perhaps matching TRBD1 (5 bases). The J call is doubtful: the DNA matches TRBJ2-7 better. CDR1 and CDR2 from the germline V gene are MGHDK and SYGVNS. This CDR3 is built from 15 residues. The CDR3: CASSEPLPGKNEQYF. For the CDR3, the DNA is TGTGCCAGCAGTGAACCTCTCCCAGGGAAGAACGAGCAGTACTTC.

The CDR3 DNA follows: TGTGCCTGGACGGGGGAGCCCTATGGCTACACCTTC. Its protein product is CAWTGEPYGYTF. The chain is built from TRBV30 and TRBJ1-2; possible D gene TRBD1, 5 bases. The CDR3 runs 12 residues. Trimming stripped 4 bases from V and 4 bases from J, with 10 bases between. CDR1 is GTSNPN and CDR2 is SVGIG in the germline V gene (reference sequence).

V gene TRBV7-6 combines with J gene TRBJ2-6; 10 bases are a match to TRBD2. V lost 0 bases, J lost 1 base, and 3 bases stayed unmatched. This CDR3 comprises 18 residues. Germline-derived CDR1 and CDR2 are SGHVS and FNYEAQ. DNA for the CDR3: TGTGCCAGCAGCTTAGCCGGGACTAGCGTTTCTGGGGCCAACGTCCTGACTTTC. Its translation is CASSLAGTSVSGANVLTF.

The chain employs TRBV6-6 and TRBJ1-1; D is possibly TRBD1 (5 bases). Trimming took off 0 bases at V and 4 bases at J, with 6 bases between the two ends. CDR3 length: 13 amino acids. CDR1 and CDR2 (germline): MNHNY, SVGAGI (reference sequence). In DNA form, the CDR3 reads TGTGCCAGCAGTTACTCAGGGGCCACTGAAGCTTTCTTT. Amino acid sequence: CASSYSGATEAFF.

This sequence joins TRBV7-2 and TRBJ1-2; D call uncertain. Trimming removed 5 bases at V and 0 bases at J, with 7 bases between. The CDR3 has 13 amino acids. Germline lookup yields CDR1 SGHTA and CDR2 FQGNSA. The CDR3 reads CASSRSANYGYTF. CDR3 nucleotides: TGTGCCAGCAGCAGATCAGCTAACTATGGCTACACCTTC.

The chain recombines TRBV6-1 with TRBJ2-7; possibly TRBD2 for D (7 bases). Germline V gene lookup returns CDR1 MNHNS and CDR2 SASEGT. The CDR3 runs 15 residues. The V end was cut by 4 bases, the J end by 2 bases, with 15 bases between. The CDR3 loop reads CASSGMGGQTYEQYF. CDR3 coding DNA: TGTGCCAGCAGTGGCATGGGGGGGCAAACCTACGAGCAGTACTTC.

This sequence joins TRBV2 and TRBJ1-5, with 8 nucleotides matching TRBD1. J gave up 2 bases and V 4 bases, and 4 bases lay outside the gene matches. In germline, CDR1 is SNHLY, CDR2 FYNNEI. The CDR3 consists of 15 residues. CDR3 residues: CASSGQGRGNQPQHF. CDR3 sequence (DNA): TGTGCCAGCAGTGGACAGGGGAGAGGCAATCAGCCCCAGCATTTT.

The chain recombines TRBV5-1 with TRBJ2-5; D is undetermined. CDR1 and CDR2 from the germline V gene are SGHRS and YFSETQ. This CDR3 is 14 amino acids long. Trimming stripped 4 bases from V and 3 bases from J, with 13 bases between. CDR3 sequence (DNA): TGCGCCAGCAGCCCCACCTTCCGGGAAGAGACCCAGTACTTC. Amino acids: CASSPTFREETQYF.

V usage is TRBV5-1 and J usage is TRBJ2-6, with unresolved D. Germline V gene data show CDR1 as SGHRS and CDR2 as YFSETQ. With 3 bases removed from V and 0 bases from J, the gap between germline ends came to 7 bases. The CDR3 totals 15 residues. CDR3 bases: TGCGCCAGCAGCTCTGACCCCTCTGGGGCCAACGTCCTGACTTTC. Residues: CASSSDPSGANVLTF.

J is TRBJ2-2 and V is TRBV5-6; 12 nucleotides match TRBD2. Germline values: CDR1 SGHDT, CDR2 YYEEEE. The V segment lost 0 bases and the J segment 6 bases; nucleotides outside the gene matches: 3. CDR3 length equals 16 residues. CDR3 in DNA: TGTGCCAGCAGCTTGGGACTAGCGGGAGTTGCCGGGGAGCTGTTTTTT. Protein: CASSLGLAGVAGELFF.